Presented here are 30 T cell receptor beta chains from one specimen sequenced in a study of Graves' ophthalmopathy and Graves' hyperthyroidism (dated by TCRdb to 2017 to 2018). Instrument used: Illumina HiSeq 2000. For repertoire sequencing, the TCR beta CDR3 regions were amplified from RNA transcripts. A first-round RT-PCR used HTBI primers with the Qiagen OneStep RT-PCR kit, followed by a second-round multiplex PCR, size selection and purification. TCRdb reanalyzed the raw reads on its own, using fastp at Q25 for trimming and MiXCR for clone calling, and kept in-frame beta chains. Rows merge per CDR3 protein into single entries with the most common DNA and genes. The sample has 740,000 or so distinct CDR3 sequences on record, about 44% of them singletons. About 40% of the sample lies in the top ten. Sequencing input: peripheral blood. These receptors were obtained from an adult man with Graves' ophthalmopathy.

The chain joins TRBV2 to TRBJ2-2; 10 nucleotides align to TRBD1. Germline V lookup: CDR1 SNHLY, CDR2 FYNNEI. Trimming took 9 bases from V and 3 from J; bases not matched to a gene: 1. This CDR3 spans 13 amino acids. DNA for the CDR3: TGTGCCAGAGGACAGGGGGACACCGGGGAGCTGTTTTTT. This gives the protein CARGQGDTGELFF.

At least ten counts were recorded for this clonotype. The CDR3 coding sequence is TGTGCCAGCACTCTGGGACAGAGCACTGAAGCTTTCTTT. Translating gives CASTLGQSTEAFF. The chain has TRBV2 and TRBJ1-1; 7 nucleotides line up with TRBD1. This CDR3 spans 13 amino acids. After removal of 7 bases from V and 4 bases from J, the junction contained 6 bases not matched to a gene. Germline values: CDR1 SNHLY, CDR2 FYNNEI.

This clonotype was seen more than once but under ten times. This chain connects TRBV29-1 to TRBJ2-7; D unclear. V lost 4 bases and J lost 6, with 13 bases in between. CDR3 length: 12 residues. Looked up from germline, CDR1 is SQVTM and CDR2 is ANQGSEA. The CDR3 sequence is CSVVWLGVEQYF. The CDR3 bases are TGCAGCGTTGTATGGTTAGGAGTCGAGCAGTACTTC.

This clonotype was observed at least ten times. J is TRBJ2-5 and V is TRBV9, with a weak D call TRBD2 (6 bases). The V end was cut by 0 bases, the J end by 4 bases, with 10 bases between. This CDR3 region has 14 residues. CDR1 and CDR2 from the germline V gene are SGDLS and YYNGEE. The CDR3 region has the DNA TGTGCCAGCAGCGTAGCTGGGAGGAGAGAGACCCAGTACTTC. Translating gives CASSVAGRRETQYF. Full variable domain (rest looked up from reference TRBV9 and TRBJ2-5): DSGVTQTPKHLITATGQRVTLRCSPRSGDLSVYWYQQSLDQGLQFLIQYYNGEERAKGNILERFSAQQFPDLHSELNLSSLELGDSALYFCASSVAGRRETQYFGPGTRLLVL.

The rearrangement uses TRBV7-2 and TRBJ2-5, with 7 positions matching TRBD1. Germline values: CDR1 SGHTA, CDR2 FQGNSA. Trimming cost V 4 bases and J 2 bases; bases outside gene matches: 19. The CDR3 is made up of 19 amino acids. The CDR3 spells CASSSQTGRFLVGQETQYF. The CDR3 coding sequence is TGTGCCAGCAGCTCCCAGACAGGGCGCTTTCTTGTCGGGCAAGAGACCCAGTACTTC.

The chain links TRBV20-1 to TRBJ1-1; no firm D call. Germline lookup yields CDR1 DFQATT and CDR2 SNEGSKA (reference sequence). This CDR3 is built from 14 residues. V was cut by 0 bases and J by 0 bases, with 8 bases left in between. CDR3 bases: TGCAGTGCTAGAGATTCAACCCTGAACACTGAAGCTTTCTTT. Translated, it gives CSARDSTLNTEAFF.

The sample holds one count of this clonotype. V and J are TRBV29-1 and TRBJ2-7; 9 nucleotides align to TRBD2. V gave up 8 bases and J gave up 3 bases; unmatched junction bases: 14. This CDR3 is 15 amino acids long. Germline loops: CDR1 SQVTM, CDR2 ANQGSEA. CDR3 in amino acids: CSLAGAGGPLYEQYF. DNA of the CDR3: TGCAGCTTAGCGGGGGCAGGTGGACCGCTCTACGAGCAGTACTTC.

This clonotype was seen ten or more times. The chain links TRBV29-1 to TRBJ1-6, with D maybe TRBD1 (5 bases). Germline lookup yields CDR1 SQVTM and CDR2 ANQGSEA. The CDR3 totals 13 residues. V was pared by 7 bases and J by 5 bases, with 12 bases between. CDR3 nucleotide sequence: TGCAGCGCTGGGACGGGGCATAATTCACCCCTCCACTTT. Protein: CSAGTGHNSPLHF.

V gene TRBV25-1 combines with J gene TRBJ2-2; the D gene is possibly TRBD2 (6 bases). Germline values: CDR1 MGHDK, CDR2 SYGVNS. CDR3 length: 16 amino acids. V was trimmed by 6 bases and J by 1 base, leaving 15 bases between them. CDR3 loop: CASSLASTGNTGELFF. In DNA form, the CDR3 reads TGTGCCAGCAGCCTAGCGTCCACAGGGAACACCGGGGAGCTGTTTTTT.

This clonotype was seen repeatedly, ten times or more. The chain carries TRBV7-9 and TRBJ1-1; D call uncertain. The CDR3 runs 14 residues. Germline CDR1 reads SEHNR; CDR2 reads FQNEAQ (reference sequence). V was pared by 3 bases and J by 3 bases, with 11 bases between. The CDR3 DNA sequence: TGTGCCAGCAGCTTGGATAGTCAGGACACTGAAGCTTTCTTT. Translated: CASSLDSQDTEAFF.

V is TRBV20-1 and J is TRBJ1-2, with D possibly TRBD1 on 6 matching bases. V was shortened by 1 base and J by 4 bases, with 10 bases between the two germline ends. Germline V gives CDR1 DFQATT, CDR2 SNEGSKA (reference sequence). The CDR3 totals 13 residues. The CDR3 region is CSARAQGAYGYTF. The CDR3 DNA reads TGCAGTGCTAGAGCACAGGGCGCCTATGGCTACACCTTC.

This clonotype has just a few counts. This rearrangement joins TRBV7-9 to TRBJ1-1, with 10 bases that match TRBD1. Trimming removed 5 bases from V and 1 base from J; junction bases left unmatched: 7. The germline CDR1 and CDR2 sequences are SEHNR and FQNEAQ (reference sequence). The CDR3 runs 16 residues. CDR3 bases: TGTGCCAGCAGCCCGACAGGGGGCGCCGAGAACACTGAAGCTTTCTTT. This translates into CASSPTGGAENTEAFF.

This clonotype was seen a handful of times. V usage is TRBV7-8 and J usage is TRBJ2-6, with 9 positions matching TRBD1. The CDR3 has 18 amino acids. Germline assignment: CDR1 SGHVS and CDR2 FQNEAQ. V lost 1 base and J lost 0; bases outside the gene matches: 4. The DNA of the CDR3 is TGTGCCAGCAGCTTAGGGGTGACAGGGGGCTCTGGGGCCAACGTCCTGACTTTC. This encodes CASSLGVTGGSGANVLTF.

The chain couples TRBV15 to TRBJ1-5; 7 bases are a match to TRBD1. J gave up 5 bases and V 5 bases, and 6 bases lay outside the gene matches. Looked up from germline, CDR1 is LNHNV and CDR2 is YYDKDF (reference sequence). This CDR3 contains 14 residues. CDR3 nucleotide sequence: TGTGCCACCAGCGGGACAGTATTAGATCAGCCCCAGCATTTT. This encodes CATSGTVLDQPQHF.

The rearrangement joins TRBV4-3 to TRBJ2-2; D ambiguous. The V end lost 2 bases, the J end lost 4 bases, and 8 bases lay between the germline ends. This CDR3 contains 14 residues. Germline loops: CDR1 LGHNA, CDR2 YSLEER. The CDR3 DNA is TGCGCCAGCAGCCAATCCGTAGGCACCGGGGAGCTGTTTTTT. It is translated as CASSQSVGTGELFF.

In its sample, this clonotype was seen a few times. This may be a read error: a much more frequent sequence differs by one nucleotide. The chain carries TRBV25-1 and TRBJ2-2; D unresolved. Deletions cut 8 bases from V and 1 base from J, with 2 bases between. Germline values: CDR1 MGHDK, CDR2 SYGVNS. CDR3 size: 11 residues. The CDR3 is CASENTGELFF. DNA of the CDR3: TGTGCCAGCGAGAACACCGGGGAGCTGTTTTTT.

The chain employs TRBV15 and TRBJ1-5; D may be TRBD1 (5 bases). V lost 4 bases and J lost 3, with 13 bases in between. Germline V gene lookup returns CDR1 LNHNV and CDR2 YYDKDF (reference sequence). The CDR3 spans 15 residues. CDR3 sequence reads: CATSMDGHINQPQHF. CDR3 sequence (DNA): TGTGCCACCAGCATGGACGGACACATCAATCAGCCCCAGCATTTT. Combining the CDR3 with reference TRBV15 and TRBJ1-5 gives the whole variable domain DAMVIQNPRYQVTQFGKPVTLSCSQTLNHNVMYWYQQKSSQAPKLLFHYYDKDFNNEADTPDNFQSRRPNTSFCFLDIRSPGLGDTAMYLCATSMDGHINQPQHFGDGTRLSIL.

Only a few counts were recorded for this clonotype. This chain's CDR3 is CASSQDPGLAETQYF. DNA for the CDR3: TGTGCCAGCAGCCAAGACCCGGGACTAGCGGAGACCCAGTACTTC. The chain uses TRBV7-2 and TRBJ2-5; TRBD2 matches at 10 bases. Germline assignment: CDR1 SGHTA and CDR2 FQGNSA. The V and J ends lost 5 bases and 5 bases, in that order; junction bases with no gene match: 8. The CDR3 has 15 amino acids.

In its sample, this clonotype was seen many times. V gene TRBV19 combines with J gene TRBJ1-3; D is ambiguous. Trimming left V 6 bases short and J 4 bases short, with 10 bases between. CDR3 length: 13 residues. Germline loops: CDR1 LNHDA, CDR2 SQIVND (reference sequence). The CDR3 loop is CASSRTMGNTIYF. The DNA for the CDR3 is TGTGCCAGTAGCCGGACGATGGGAAACACCATATATTTT.

This sequence joins TRBV20-1 and TRBJ1-1; a possible D gene is TRBD1 (6 bases). Trimming removed 3 bases from V and 0 bases from J, with 20 bases in between. The germline V gene has CDR1 DFQATT and CDR2 SNEGSKA (reference sequence). The CDR3 is made up of 17 amino acids. The CDR3 sequence: CSASLTLPGEMNTEAFF. The CDR3 DNA reads as TGCAGTGCTAGCTTAACTTTGCCAGGGGAGATGAACACTGAAGCTTTCTTT.

Concerning this clonotype itself: Relative to the germline gene, one junction end is altered; a read error may explain this. The chain has TRBV10-3 and TRBJ1-3; D ambiguous. Germline assignment: CDR1 ENHRY and CDR2 SYGVKD. The CDR3 covers 17 residues. The CDR3 here is CASSYSTNRVGGNTIYF. CDR3 nucleotide sequence: TGTGCCAGCAGTTACTCGACGAACCGGGTGGGTGGAAACACCATATATTTT.

This chain uses TRBV9 with TRBJ2-6, with TRBD2 matching 8 bases. The CDR3 is 16 residues long. The germline gives CDR1 SGDLS, CDR2 YYNGEE. Losses at the gene ends were 6 bases for V and 2 bases for J; bases not matched to a gene: 7. This CDR3 is CASIRSGGAGANVLTF. In DNA form, the CDR3 reads TGTGCCAGCATACGGAGCGGGGGTGCTGGGGCCAACGTCCTGACTTTC.

This clonotype was seen only a few times. This chain links TRBV4-3 with TRBJ1-2; tentative D call: TRBD1 (5 bases). In germline, CDR1 is LGHNA, CDR2 YSLEER. V was trimmed by 1 base and J by 4 bases, leaving 13 bases between them. The CDR3 runs to 15 residues. The CDR3 loop reads CASSQGDGGAYGYTF. CDR3 DNA sequence: TGCGCCAGCAGCCAAGGAGACGGCGGGGCCTATGGCTACACCTTC.

V is TRBV20-1 and J is TRBJ2-5; D remains unclear. Germline V gives CDR1 DFQATT, CDR2 SNEGSKA (reference sequence). The CDR3 extends over 15 amino acids. Trimming cost V 2 bases and J 10 bases, with 23 bases left between them. The CDR3 here is CSARSGPRPTNDQYF. The CDR3 coding sequence is TGCAGTGCTAGATCCGGACCCCGGCCGACAAATGACCAGTACTTC.

This clonotype was seen at least ten times. The chain combines TRBV7-2 with TRBJ1-2, with D hard to call. The germline V gene has CDR1 SGHTA and CDR2 FQGNSA. Trimming left V 2 bases short and J 1 base short, with 5 bases between. The CDR3 runs 13 residues. The CDR3 region has the DNA TGTGCCAGCAGCTTATACCTTAACTATGGCTACACCTTC. Encoded protein: CASSLYLNYGYTF.

The chain carries TRBV7-6 and TRBJ2-7; tentatively, D is TRBD1 or TRBD2 (5 bases each). Per the germline V gene, CDR1 is SGHVS and CDR2 is FNYEAQ. CDR3 length: 15 amino acids. V was pared by 0 bases and J by 2 bases, with 11 bases between. The CDR3 spells CASSLAPGRTYEQYF. The CDR3, as DNA: TGTGCCAGCAGCTTAGCCCCGGGACGAACCTACGAGCAGTACTTC.

This clonotype showed up many times. The rearrangement links TRBV9 to TRBJ2-6; D is unresolved. The germline CDR1 and CDR2 sequences are SGDLS and YYNGEE. The CDR3 is made up of 16 amino acids. Trimming pared 0 bases from V and 0 bases from J, leaving 7 bases between. The CDR3: CASSVAHSSGANVLTF. CDR3 nucleotides: TGTGCCAGCAGCGTAGCTCACAGCTCTGGGGCCAACGTCCTGACTTTC.

A remark on this clonotype: Its ends do not fully match the called genes, so a read error is possible. The rearrangement joins TRBV7-9 to TRBJ1-4; a possible D gene is TRBD1 (6 bases). Germline CDR1 reads SEHNR; CDR2 reads FQNEAQ (reference sequence). This CDR3 is built from 16 residues. This chain's CDR3 is CVSSWGTGTTNEKLFF. The DNA for the CDR3 is TGTGTCAGCAGCTGGGGAACAGGGACGACTAATGAAAAACTGTTTTTT.

The V gene is TRBV14, the J gene TRBJ1-2; D might be TRBD1 (6 bases). Germline lookup yields CDR1 SGHDN and CDR2 FVKESK. The CDR3 length is 15 residues. The ends were cut back, 4 bases at V and 8 bases at J, with 20 bases in the middle. The CDR3 nucleotides are TGTGCCAGCAGCCTCCCCACAGGGCTTGGAGGCGGCTACACCTTC. Protein: CASSLPTGLGGGYTF.

This clonotype appeared many times. This chain connects TRBV15 to TRBJ1-5; D uncertain. V was pared by 0 bases and J by 4 bases, with 13 bases between. This CDR3 region has 16 residues. Germline V lookup: CDR1 LNHNV, CDR2 YYDKDF (reference sequence). In DNA, the CDR3 is TGTGCCACCAGCAGAGAGGTCAGCACAGTGAATCAGCCCCAGCATTTT. It codes for CATSREVSTVNQPQHF.